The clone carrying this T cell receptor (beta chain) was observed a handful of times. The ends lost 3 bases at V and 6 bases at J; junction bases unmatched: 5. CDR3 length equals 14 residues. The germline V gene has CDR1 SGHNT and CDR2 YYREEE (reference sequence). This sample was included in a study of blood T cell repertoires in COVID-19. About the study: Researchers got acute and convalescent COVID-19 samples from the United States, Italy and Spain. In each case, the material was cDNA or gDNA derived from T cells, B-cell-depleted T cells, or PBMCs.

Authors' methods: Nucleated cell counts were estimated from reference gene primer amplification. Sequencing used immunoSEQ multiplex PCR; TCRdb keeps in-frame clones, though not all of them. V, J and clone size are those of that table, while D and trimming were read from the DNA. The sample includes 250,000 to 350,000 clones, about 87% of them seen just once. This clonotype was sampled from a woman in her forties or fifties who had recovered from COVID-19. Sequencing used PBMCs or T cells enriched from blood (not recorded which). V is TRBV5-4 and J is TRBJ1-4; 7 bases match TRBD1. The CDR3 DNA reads TGTGCCAGCAGCTCGGGACAGCCCGATGAAAAACTGTTTTTT. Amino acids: CASSSGQPDEKLFF.